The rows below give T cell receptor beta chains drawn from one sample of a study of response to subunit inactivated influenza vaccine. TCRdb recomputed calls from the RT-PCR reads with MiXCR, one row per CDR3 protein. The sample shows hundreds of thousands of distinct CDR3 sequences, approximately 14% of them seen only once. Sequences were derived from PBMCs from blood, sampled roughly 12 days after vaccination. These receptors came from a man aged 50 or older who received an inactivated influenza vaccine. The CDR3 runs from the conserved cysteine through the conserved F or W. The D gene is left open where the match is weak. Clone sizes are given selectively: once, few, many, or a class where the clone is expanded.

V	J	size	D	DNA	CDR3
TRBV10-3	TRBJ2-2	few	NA	TGTGCCATCAGTGAGGCCGGGGAGCTGTTTTTT	CAISEAGELFF
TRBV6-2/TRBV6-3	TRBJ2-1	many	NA	TGTGCCAGCAGTTACCGGGGTGAGCAGTTCTTC	CASSYRGEQFF
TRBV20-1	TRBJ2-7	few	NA	TGCAGTGCTAGGGTCACATTCTACGAGCAGTACTTC	CSARVTFYEQYF
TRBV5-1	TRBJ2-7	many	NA	TGCGCCAGCAGCTTGGCCTACGGGACCCTCTCCCGGCAGTACTTC	CASSLAYGTLSRQYF
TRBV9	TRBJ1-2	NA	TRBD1	TGTGCCAGCAGCGTAGACAGGGGATTCCCCTATGGCTACACCTTC	CASSVDRGFPYGYTF
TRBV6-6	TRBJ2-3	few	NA	TGTGCCAGCAGTCGTACGTGGGGTGATACGCAGTATTTT	CASSRTWGDTQYF
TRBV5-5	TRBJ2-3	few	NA	TGTGCCAGCAGCTTGCCGGACAGAACTAGCACAGATACGCAGTATTTT	CASSLPDRTSTDTQYF
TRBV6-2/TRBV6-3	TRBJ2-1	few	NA	TGTGCCAGCAGTCAACAGGCCTACAATGAGCAGTTCTTC	CASSQQAYNEQFF
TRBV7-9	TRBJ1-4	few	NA	TGTGCCAGCAGCTTATCGCCCGAAAAACTGTTTTTT	CASSLSPEKLFF
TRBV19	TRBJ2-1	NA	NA	TGTGCCAGTAGTATATCCCGCCTCAGCTCCTACAATGAGCAGTTCTTC	CASSISRLSSYNEQFF
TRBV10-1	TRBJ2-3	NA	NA	TGCGCCAGCAGTGATCTCCGACAGGTCTTAGATACGCAGTATTTT	CASSDLRQVLDTQYF
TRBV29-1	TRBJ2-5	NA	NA	TGCAGCGTTGGTGCCCCCGCGCAAGAGACCCAGTACTTC	CSVGAPAQETQYF
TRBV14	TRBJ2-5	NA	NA	TGTGCCAGCAGCCCGTGGGCTGATCGAGGGACCCAGTACTTC	CASSPWADRGTQYF
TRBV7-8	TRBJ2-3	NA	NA	TGTGCCAGCAGCTTAGCGTGGACGCAGTATTTT	CASSLAWTQYF
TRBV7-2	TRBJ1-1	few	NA	TGTGCCAGCAGCTTAGCGGGGACCCAAATGAACACTGAAGCTTTCTTT	CASSLAGTQMNTEAFF
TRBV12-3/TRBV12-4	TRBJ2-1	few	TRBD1	TGTGCCAGCAATTCAGGGGGCTACAATGAGCAGTTCTTC	CASNSGGYNEQFF
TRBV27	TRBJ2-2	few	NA	TGTGCCAGCAGTTGGATCGGGGGCAGGGTCAACACCGGGGAGCTGTTTTTT	CASSWIGGRVNTGELFF
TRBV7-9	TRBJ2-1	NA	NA	TGTGCCAGCAGCCCAGCTACCCACAATGAGCAGTTCTTC	CASSPATHNEQFF
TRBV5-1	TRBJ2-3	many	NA	TGCGCCAGCAGCTTTAAAGGATCTAGCACAGATACGCAGTATTTT	CASSFKGSSTDTQYF
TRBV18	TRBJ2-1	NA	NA	TGTGCCAGCTCACCACACAGAGACAATGAGCAGTTCTTC	CASSPHRDNEQFF
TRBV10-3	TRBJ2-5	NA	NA	TGTGCCATCAGCCGGACTGCAATGGGGTTGAACCAAGAGACCCAGTACTTC	CAISRTAMGLNQETQYF
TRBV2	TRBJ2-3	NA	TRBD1	TGTGCCAGCAGTGACAGGGGGCGTTTAGATACGCAGTATTTT	CASSDRGRLDTQYF
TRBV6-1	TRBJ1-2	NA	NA	TGTGCCAGCAGTGAAGGGGCCGTTACGTCGGGCTATGGCTACACCTTC	CASSEGAVTSGYGYTF
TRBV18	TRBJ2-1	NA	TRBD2	TGTGCCAGCTCACCATATATTCCTAGCGGGAGTTCTGGCAATGAGCAGTTCTTC	CASSPYIPSGSSGNEQFF
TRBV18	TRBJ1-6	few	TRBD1	TGTGCCAGCTCACCTACAGGGGGCAACTCACCCCTCCACTTT	CASSPTGGNSPLHF
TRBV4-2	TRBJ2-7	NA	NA	TGTGCCAGCAGCCAAGGCCACTCCCCTCTGAACGAGCAGTACTTC	CASSQGHSPLNEQYF
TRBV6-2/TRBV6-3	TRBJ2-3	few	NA	TGTGCCAGCAGTTACTTTAGGTGGGAAGCGGCAGATACGCAGTATTTT	CASSYFRWEAADTQYF
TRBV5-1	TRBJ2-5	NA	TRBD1	TGCGCCAGCAGCTCCAGAGTACGGGACAGGGCCTTCCAAGAGACCCAGTACTTC	CASSSRVRDRAFQETQYF
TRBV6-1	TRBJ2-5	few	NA	TGTGCCAGCAGGGGAATGAGCGGAGAGACCCAGTACTTC	CASRGMSGETQYF
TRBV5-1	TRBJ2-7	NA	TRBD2	TGCGCCAGCAGCTTAACGGATGGGACTAGCGGGGGAATACAGGGCGAGCAGTACTTC	CASSLTDGTSGGIQGEQYF
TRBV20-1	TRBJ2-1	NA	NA	TGCAGTGCCGCAGCGCGAGCGGTAAATGAGCAGTTCTTC	CSAAARAVNEQFF
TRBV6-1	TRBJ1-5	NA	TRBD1	TGTGCCAGCAGCCGGGACAGATCCTCGGAGCCCCAGCATTTT	CASSRDRSSEPQHF
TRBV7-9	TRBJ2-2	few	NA	TGTGCCAGCAGCATGGGGCAGGGGACGAACACCGGGGAGCTGTTTTTT	CASSMGQGTNTGELFF
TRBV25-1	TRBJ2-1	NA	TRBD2	TGTGCCAGCAGTGAATTTAAAGCGGGAGCGACCTTTAATGAGCAGTTCTTC	CASSEFKAGATFNEQFF
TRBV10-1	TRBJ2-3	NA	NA	TGCGCCAGCAGTGTCTATCAGGGATTTAAGCAGTATTTT	CASSVYQGFKQYF
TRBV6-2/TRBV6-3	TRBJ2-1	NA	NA	TGTGCCAGCAAAGGTCAGGTATCCTACAATGAGCAGTTCTTC	CASKGQVSYNEQFF
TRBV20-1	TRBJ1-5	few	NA	TGCAGTGCCCCACAGGGATTCAATCAGCCCCAGCATTTT	CSAPQGFNQPQHF
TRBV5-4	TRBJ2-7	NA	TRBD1	TGTGCCAGCAGCTTGGCGCGACAGGGTGTATACGAGCAGTACTTC	CASSLARQGVYEQYF
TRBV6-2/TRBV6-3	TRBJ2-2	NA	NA	TGTGCCAGCGTCCGGGCAGGGAGCACCGGGGAGCTGTTTTTT	CASVRAGSTGELFF
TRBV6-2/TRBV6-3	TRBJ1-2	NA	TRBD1	TGTGCCAGCAGTCAAGACAGGGCTGGCTACACCTTC	CASSQDRAGYTF
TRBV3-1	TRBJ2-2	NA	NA	TGTGCCAGCAGCCCCTCACTCGTGAACACCGGGGAGCTGTTTTTT	CASSPSLVNTGELFF
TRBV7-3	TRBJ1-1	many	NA	TGTGCCAGCAGCTTCTCAGGGGCAGCTGAAGCTTTCTTT	CASSFSGAAEAFF